This TCR beta chain was sequenced for a study of graft-versus-host responses after intestinal transplantation. Turning to the study itself: Multivisceral, liver-intestinal, or isolated intestinal transplants were performed in recipients. After anti-thymocyte globulin induction, recipients took tacrolimus and steroids for 2 to 3 years.

Remarks on this clone: No antigen is known for it.

Repertoires were generated with immunoSEQ multiplex PCR, while TCRdb's copy carries only in-frame clones and drops some. This sample yields 80,000 to 100,000 clones, of which 80% to 95% are seen a single time; around 0.067% belongs to the top ten. Study-wide results and limits: Early post-transplant HvG declines were associated with peak circulating GvH clone levels. There were GvH clones found in recipient marrow, and some of them appeared first in ileum or blood.

The CDR3 has 16 amino acids. V was shortened by 0 bases and J by 1 base, with 11 bases between the two germline ends. Looked up from germline, CDR1 is SGHAT and CDR2 is FQNNGV. This chain connects TRBV11-2 to TRBJ2-3, with D possibly matching TRBD2 (6 bases). This TCR derives from a human donor who was the organ donor for an intestinal transplant. Material: unstimulated CD8+ T cells sorted from spleen or lymph node cells, obtained before transplant. CDR3 amino acids: CASSLEGSSGTDTQYF. The CDR3 DNA follows: TGTGCCAGCAGCTTAGAGGGGTCTAGCGGCACAGATACGCAGTATTTT.